This T cell receptor beta chain appears in the sequencing data of a study of blood T cell repertoires in COVID-19. In the original analysis: Researchers report that nucleated cell counts were estimated from reference gene primer amplification. The repertoire was sequenced with immunoSEQ multiplex PCR; TCRdb's copy has only in-frame clones and lacks some. For V, J and clone size, that table is used; D and trimming come from the DNA. The repertoire holds about 170,000 clones, with about 80% as singletons. The CDR3 consists of 15 residues. CDR1 is KGHSH and CDR2 is LQKENI in the germline V gene. Trimming removed 4 bases at V and 4 bases at J, with 16 bases between.

This chain joins TRBV18 and TRBJ1-1; D remains unclear. The TCR was taken from a man aged 65-85 years with active or convalescent COVID-19. Sequences were obtained from peripheral blood. CDR3 in DNA: TGTGCCAGCTCACGGGGAGGGATCGTAGGCACTGAAGCTTTCTTT. Translation gives CASSRGGIVGTEAFF.